This TCR beta chain came from a study of shared clonotypes between healthy human individuals. The authors divided CD4+ cells into CD45RA+ naive and CD45RA-negative memory subsets. In regard to this clone: Its antigen is not identified.

Libraries were prepared by immunoSEQ multiplex PCR; TCRdb keeps only in-frame clonotypes and omits some of them. The sample holds a few million clones, 85% to 95% seen once. V dropped 0 bases and J dropped 4 bases, with 10 bases sitting between them. This CDR3 has 14 residues. Germline lookup yields CDR1 SGHRS and CDR2 YFSETQ. Study-level results: Clonotype sharing among donors was thought likely to change with sequencing depth.

The chain combines TRBV5-1 with TRBJ1-2; D uncertain. Sequencing was done on a sample of naive CD4+ T cells from PBMCs. As to subset: CD45RA+ positively selected. The sequence came from a young man in good health. Some clones in this sample may be carry-over from other donors' samples. CDR3 sequence (DNA): TGCGCCAGCAGCTTGGGGCCTGTGGGCTATGGCTACACCTTC. It codes for CASSLGPVGYGYTF.